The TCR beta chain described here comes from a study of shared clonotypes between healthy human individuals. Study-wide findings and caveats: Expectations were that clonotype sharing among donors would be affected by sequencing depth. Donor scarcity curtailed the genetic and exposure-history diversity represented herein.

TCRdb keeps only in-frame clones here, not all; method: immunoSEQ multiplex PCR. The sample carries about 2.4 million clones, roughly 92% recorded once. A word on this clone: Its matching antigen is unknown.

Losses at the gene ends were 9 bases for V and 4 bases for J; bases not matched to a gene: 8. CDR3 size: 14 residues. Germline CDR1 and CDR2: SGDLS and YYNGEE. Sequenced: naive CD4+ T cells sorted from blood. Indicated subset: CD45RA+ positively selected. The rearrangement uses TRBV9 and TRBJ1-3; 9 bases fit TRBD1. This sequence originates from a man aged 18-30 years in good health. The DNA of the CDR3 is TGTGCCAATGTGGGGGGACAGGGAGGAAACACCATATATTTT. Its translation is CANVGGQGGNTIYF.